The present entry profiles one T cell receptor (beta chain) with its context. What it recognizes is unknown. The patients all showed relapse after autologous stem cell transplantation, while their brentuximab vedotin exposure varied. Sequenced by immunoSEQ multiplex PCR; TCRdb stores in-frame clones only, minus some. The sample holds more than 20,000 clones, 80% seen once. The source of the sample is a study of PD-1 blockade in classical Hodgkin lymphoma. Study results and caveats: The study reported lower baseline TCR diversity in newly diagnosed patients than in healthy donors. Similar baseline diversity was found in complete responders and newly diagnosed patients.

Sequences were derived from peripheral blood mononuclear cells (PBMCs), sampled before the second cycle of nivolumab. The receptor comes from a human donor with classical Hodgkin lymphoma.

The CDR3 DNA follows: TGTGCCAGCAGCTCGGCTCCGGGATCCTATGGCTACACCTTC. Amino acids: CASSSAPGSYGYTF. This chain uses TRBV7-2 with TRBJ1-2; D ambiguous. This CDR3 region has 14 residues. CDR1 SGHTA and CDR2 FQGNSA come from the germline V gene. V was pared by 4 bases and J by 4 bases, with 13 bases between.